One and the same sample provided the 15 T cell receptor beta chains below, sequenced in a study of blood T cell repertoires in COVID-19. Sequencing was performed with immunoSEQ multiplex PCR; in TCRdb, only in-frame clones are kept and a portion is missing. The table records approximately 200,000 clones, about four fifths of them present only once. Sequencing used PBMCs or T cells enriched from blood (not recorded which). The source of these receptors is a man in his forties or fifties who had recovered from COVID-19.

V and J are TRBV28 and TRBJ1-2, with D perhaps matching TRBD1 (5 bases). V lost 2 bases to trimming and J lost 5 bases, with 18 bases between them. The CDR3 runs to 16 residues. From germline, CDR1 is MDHEN and CDR2 SYDVKM. CDR3 sequence reads: CASSLPAVAGSYGYTF. In DNA, the CDR3 is TGTGCCAGCAGTTTACCCGCCGTAGCAGGGTCGTATGGCTACACCTTC.

This sequence joins TRBV7-2 and TRBJ1-2; TRBD1 matches 7 bases. The CDR3 loop spans 15 amino acids. The V segment lost 3 bases and the J segment 4 bases; nucleotides outside the gene matches: 8. CDR1 is SGHTA, CDR2 FQGNSA, per germline. The chain's CDR3 is CASSFPGGTLYGYTF. The CDR3 DNA follows: TGTGCCAGCAGCTTCCCAGGGGGGACCCTCTATGGCTACACCTTC.

The J gene is TRBJ2-7, the V gene TRBV6-5, with D perhaps matching TRBD1 (5 bases). Germline V gives CDR1 MNHEY, CDR2 SVGAGI. CDR3 size: 15 residues. Trimming left V 11 bases short and J 0 bases short, with 20 bases between. The CDR3 here is CASRPGQWSSYEQYV. CDR3 DNA sequence: TGTGCCTCCCGGCCAGGGCAGTGGAGCTCCTACGAGCAGTACGTC.

V gene TRBV6-5 combines with J gene TRBJ2-7, with 9 bases identical to TRBD1. Germline values: CDR1 MNHEY, CDR2 SVGAGI. This CDR3 is 13 amino acids long. Trimming took 8 bases from V and 6 from J; bases not matched to a gene: 8. CDR3 region: CASLPGQGGEQYF. CDR3 sequence (DNA): TGTGCCAGCCTCCCGGGACAGGGTGGCGAGCAGTACTTC.

This chain joins TRBV7-2 and TRBJ2-3, with no clear D. The CDR3 length is 15 residues. V was pared by 5 bases and J by 0 bases, with 12 bases between. CDR1 is SGHTA and CDR2 is FQGNSA in the germline V gene. For the CDR3, the DNA is TGTGCCAGCAGCGCGAGTACTACTAGCACAGATACGCAGTATTTT. Translating gives CASSASTTSTDTQYF.

The chain uses TRBV4-3 and TRBJ1-4; a weak D match, TRBD1 (5 bases). Germline CDR1 is LGHNA and CDR2 is YSLEER. The CDR3 runs 16 residues. The V end was cut by 2 bases, the J end by 0 bases, with 10 bases between. The DNA of the CDR3 is TGCGCCAGCAGCCAAATTTCAGGGACAACTAATGAAAAACTGTTTTTT. It codes for CASSQISGTTNEKLFF.

This clone came up once. CDR3 bases: TGTGCCAGCAGTTCTCCGGGACTAGCTTTAGCCAAAAACATTCAGTACTTC. Encoded protein: CASSSPGLALAKNIQYF. The genes are TRBV6-2 or TRBV6-3 and TRBJ2-4, with TRBD2 matching 9 bases. Germline CDR1 reads MNHEY; CDR2 reads SVGEGT. Germline trimming cut 4 bases from V and 0 bases from J; bases unmatched to any gene: 7. This CDR3 region has 17 residues.

As DNA, the CDR3 is TGTGCCAGCAGCTTAGTACGGGACAGGGGTAAAAATGAAAAACTGTTTTTT. It codes for CASSLVRDRGKNEKLFF. The rearrangement joins TRBV7-6 to TRBJ1-4; 10 bases are a match to TRBD1. Germline V gene sequence: CDR1 SGHVS, CDR2 FNYEAQ. The CDR3 has 17 amino acids. The J segment lost 5 bases and the V segment lost 1 base, leaving 7 bases of the junction unmatched.

This chain joins TRBV25-1 and TRBJ2-5; tentative D call: TRBD1 (6 bases). Trimming shortened V by 4 bases and J by 5 bases, and 20 bases separated the two germline ends. The CDR3 is made up of 16 amino acids. Per germline, CDR1 MGHDK and CDR2 SYGVNS. The DNA for the CDR3 is TGTGCCAGCAGTGGCTCCGGGACATGGGTGGTGGAGACCCAGTACTTC. The encoded protein is CASSGSGTWVVETQYF.

Regarding this clone: Distinct nucleotide sequences in the sample also encode this CDR3. The chain is built from TRBV2 and TRBJ2-5; weak D call: TRBD2 (7 bases). The CDR3 contains 15 residues. CDR1 and CDR2 from the germline V gene are SNHLY and FYNNEI. The V gene lost 5 bases and the J gene lost 5 bases, with 18 bases spanning the gap. CDR3 coding DNA: TGTGCCAGCAGTTCGGGGACTGGGAGGGGGGAGACCCAGTACTTC. Residues: CASSSGTGRGETQYF.

The chain combines TRBV28 with TRBJ1-6; TRBD1 agrees at 7 bases. With 1 base clipped from V and 5 bases from J, the junction kept 20 bases outside the gene matches. The germline CDR1 and CDR2 sequences are MDHEN and SYDVKM. This CDR3 contains 21 residues. The CDR3 DNA reads TGTGCCAGCAGTTTATTCTCCGACGTCATTACAGGGGATTACAATAATTCACCCCTCCACTTT. Encoded protein: CASSLFSDVITGDYNNSPLHF.

The chain joins TRBV28 to TRBJ1-2; D call uncertain. CDR3 length: 12 amino acids. Germline assignment: CDR1 MDHEN and CDR2 SYDVKM. V was trimmed by 10 bases and J by 6 bases, leaving 15 bases between them. CDR3 residues: CATLWYVDGYTF. The DNA for the CDR3 is TGTGCCACCTTATGGTACGTAGATGGCTACACCTTC.

A few counts support this clone. The CDR3 protein is CASRGSAGANVLTF. The CDR3 DNA sequence: TGTGCCAGCAGGGGATCGGCTGGGGCCAACGTCCTGACTTTC. J is TRBJ2-6 and V is TRBV19; TRBD1 is a possible D gene (6 bases). The length of the CDR3 is 14 residues. V lost 9 bases, J lost 2 bases, and 11 bases lay in between. Per germline, CDR1 LNHDA and CDR2 SQIVND (reference sequence).

Only one count was recorded for this clone. This rearrangement joins TRBV19 to TRBJ1-2; 7 nucleotides agree with TRBD1. There are 19 residues in the CDR3. V dropped 6 bases and J dropped 0; count of bases not matched to a gene: 19. Germline CDR1 and CDR2: LNHDA and SQIVND (reference sequence). The CDR3 here is CASRPKGAEPTFANYGYTF. The CDR3 bases are TGTGCCAGTAGACCCAAGGGGGCGGAGCCTACCTTTGCTAACTATGGCTACACCTTC.

The rearrangement links TRBV7-9 to TRBJ1-1; 7 bases agree with TRBD1. Trimming took 5 bases from V and 1 from J; bases not matched to a gene: 4. Germline-derived CDR1 and CDR2 are SEHNR and FQNEAQ (reference sequence). The CDR3 has 14 residues. CDR3 bases: TGTGCCAGCAGCATTGGGACAGCGAACACTGAAGCTTTCTTT. Protein: CASSIGTANTEAFF. The variable domain in full, completed from reference TRBV7-9 and TRBJ1-1, reads DTGVSQNPRHKITKRGQNVTFRCDPISEHNRLYWYRQTLGQGPEFLTYFQNEAQLEKSRLLSDRFSAERPKGSFSTLEIQRTEQGDSAMYLCASSIGTANTEAFFGQGTRLTVV.